These 18 T cell receptor beta chains came from one sample sequenced in a study of blood T cell repertoires in COVID-19. Method: immunoSEQ multiplex PCR; TCRdb's copy keeps in-frame clones and lacks some. Of 150,000 to 200,000 clones in the sample, around four fifths were seen once. Sequenced sample: peripheral blood. Source of these receptors: a woman older than 75 with acute or convalescent COVID-19.

This clone was observed a handful of times. The V gene is TRBV12-3 or TRBV12-4, the J gene TRBJ1-5; D is unclear. Trimming left V 7 bases short and J 9 bases short, with 16 bases between. This CDR3 has 13 residues. The CDR3, as DNA: TGTGCCAGCACCCCGCGTGGAGGAGGGCCCCAGCATTTT. Amino acid sequence: CASTPRGGGPQHF.

A note on this clone: Germline is not matched at one junction end, which may reflect a read error. The V and J genes are TRBV29-1 and TRBJ2-7; 9 bases are shared with TRBD1. Germline V gives CDR1 SQVTM, CDR2 ANQGSEA. The CDR3 totals 11 residues. This CDR3 is CSVDHGQGPFF. The CDR3 DNA reads as TGCAGCGTTGACCATGGACAGGGGCCCTTCTTC.

The V call is TRBV7-9, the J call TRBJ2-1, with D maybe TRBD1 (6 bases). Germline V gene sequence: CDR1 SEHNR, CDR2 FQNEAQ (reference sequence). The CDR3 is made up of 15 amino acids. V lost 5 bases and J 0 bases, leaving 11 bases between the germline ends. Here the CDR3 reads CASSAQGSSYNEQFF. The CDR3 region has the DNA TGTGCCAGCAGCGCGCAGGGGAGCTCCTACAATGAGCAGTTCTTC.

This clone was recorded only once. The chain links TRBV2 to TRBJ1-2; weak D call: TRBD1 (6 bases). Germline CDR1 and CDR2: SNHLY and FYNNEI. The CDR3 has 14 residues. Trimming pared 7 bases from V and 3 bases from J, leaving 15 bases between. The DNA of the CDR3 is TGTGCCAGCAAAACCGACAGGACCGACTATGGCTACACCTTC. This encodes CASKTDRTDYGYTF. The variable domain in full, completed from reference TRBV2 and TRBJ1-2, reads EPEVTQTPSHQVTQMGQEVILRCVPISNHLYFYWYRQILGQKVEFLVSFYNNEISEKSEIFDDQFSVERPDGSNFTLKIRSTKLEDSAMYFCASKTDRTDYGYTFGSGTRLTVV.

The V and J genes are TRBV6-6 and TRBJ1-2; TRBD1 agrees at 10 bases. Germline V gene sequence: CDR1 MNHNY, CDR2 SVGAGI (reference sequence). Trimming took 4 bases from V and 4 from J; bases not matched to a gene: 6. There are 15 residues in the CDR3. This chain's CDR3 is CASSLDRGKGYGYTF. In nucleotides, the CDR3 is TGTGCCAGCAGTTTGGACAGGGGGAAAGGCTATGGCTACACCTTC.

The genes are TRBV6-4 and TRBJ1-6; the D is unclear. The length of the CDR3 is 17 residues. Trimming cost V 1 base and J 0 bases, with 10 bases left between them. Germline values: CDR1 MRHNA, CDR2 SNTAGT. The CDR3 spells CASSDCKESSYNSPLHF. The CDR3 DNA reads as TGTGCCAGCAGTGACTGCAAGGAGAGCTCCTATAATTCACCCCTCCACTTT.

The chain employs TRBV19 and TRBJ2-7, with D possibly being TRBD2 (6 bases). The CDR3 length is 16 residues. From germline, CDR1 is LNHDA and CDR2 SQIVND (reference sequence). Trimming removed 3 bases at V and 0 bases at J, with 15 bases between. The DNA for the CDR3 is TGTGCCAGTAGTATGAAATTCGGGGGTTACTCCTACGAGCAGTACTTC. The encoded protein is CASSMKFGGYSYEQYF. The full variable domain, its missing parts supplied by reference TRBV19 and TRBJ2-7, is DGGITQSPKYLFRKEGQNVTLSCEQNLNHDAMYWYRQDPGQGLRLIYYSQIVNDFQKGDIAEGYSVSREKKESFPLTVTSAQKNPTAFYLCASSMKFGGYSYEQYFGPGTRLTVT.

The chain has TRBV6-2 or TRBV6-3 and TRBJ2-7; D not resolved. Germline V gene data show CDR1 as MNHEY and CDR2 as SVGEGT. The V and J ends lost 2 bases and 2 bases respectively, with 7 bases between them. This CDR3 is 13 amino acids long. CDR3 in amino acids: CASSYAITYEQYF. In DNA form, the CDR3 reads TGTGCCAGCAGTTACGCGATTACCTACGAGCAGTACTTC.

This chain uses TRBV20-1 with TRBJ2-5, with 7 bases lining up with TRBD1. The CDR3 totals 15 residues. From germline, CDR1 is DFQATT and CDR2 SNEGSKA (reference sequence). V was pared by 3 bases and J by 5 bases, with 12 bases of the junction left unmatched. The CDR3 region is CSASSGQEITETQYF. The CDR3 nucleotides read TGCAGTGCTAGTAGTGGACAGGAGATCACCGAGACCCAGTACTTC.

This clone was observed a handful of times. The chain couples TRBV5-1 to TRBJ2-2; no definite D call. Germline V gene data show CDR1 as SGHRS and CDR2 as YFSETQ. This CDR3 is built from 14 residues. Trimming shortened V by 1 base and J by 4 bases, and 8 bases separated the two germline ends. CDR3 protein: CASSLFSGTGELFF. The DNA for the CDR3 is TGCGCCAGCAGCTTGTTTTCGGGCACCGGGGAGCTGTTTTTT.

This chain connects TRBV7-9 to TRBJ2-7; the match to TRBD1 covers 7 bases. With V trimmed by 1 base and J by 3 bases, 3 bases remained unmatched. CDR3 length: 14 residues. CDR1 and CDR2 from the germline V gene are SEHNR and FQNEAQ (reference sequence). DNA for the CDR3: TGTGCCAGCAGCTTAGAGGGGGCCCACTACGAGCAGTACTTC. Residues: CASSLEGAHYEQYF.

The rearrangement links TRBV19 to TRBJ1-1; 8 bases are a match to TRBD1. After removal of 8 bases from V and 4 bases from J, the junction contained 9 bases not matched to a gene. The CDR3 loop spans 14 amino acids. Germline CDR1 LNHDA, CDR2 SQIVND (reference sequence). CDR3 in DNA: TGTGCCAGTGGGATGGACAGGGAGGGCACTGAAGCTTTCTTT. Its translation: CASGMDREGTEAFF.

This clone was found once. The V and J genes are TRBV19 and TRBJ2-6; no firm D call. Trimming stripped 5 bases from V and 2 bases from J, with 13 bases between. Germline-derived CDR1 and CDR2 are LNHDA and SQIVND (reference sequence). This CDR3 spans 16 amino acids. The CDR3 nucleotides read TGTGCCAGTAGTCACCAGGTGACCGCTGGGGCCAACGTCCTGACTTTC. Its translation is CASSHQVTAGANVLTF.

Remarks on this clone: One end of the junction does not line up with germline, which may come from a read error. The CDR3 DNA follows: TGTGCCAGCCGTTTCCCGTACGGGGAGCTGTTTTTT. Its translation: CASRFPYGELFF. The gene calls are TRBV12-3 or TRBV12-4 and TRBJ2-2; unclear D gene. The CDR3 is 12 amino acids.

This clone was seen a few times. The rearrangement joins TRBV29-1 to TRBJ1-2; D is uncertain. CDR1 is SQVTM and CDR2 is ANQGSEA in the germline V gene. Between the trimmed V and J ends, which lost 7 bases and 2 bases, there was a span of 14 bases. The CDR3 length is 13 residues. This chain's CDR3 is CSARDGGNYGYTF. The CDR3, as DNA: TGCAGCGCCCGAGACGGAGGGAACTATGGCTACACCTTC.

The CDR3 sequence is CASSLAAGSNYGYTF. CDR3 DNA: TGTGCCAGCAGCTTAGCGGCAGGGTCTAACTATGGCTACACCTTC. The chain is built from TRBV7-9 and TRBJ1-2; D perhaps matches TRBD1 (5 bases). The germline V and J ends were trimmed by 0 bases and 0 bases, with 8 bases remaining between them. The V gene's germline CDR1 is SEHNR and CDR2 FQNEAQ (reference sequence). This CDR3 has 15 residues.

This rearrangement joins TRBV11-2 to TRBJ1-2; 10 bases align to TRBD1. The CDR3 contains 13 residues. CDR1 and CDR2 from the germline V gene are SGHAT and FQNNGV. V gave up 0 bases and J gave up 14 bases; unmatched junction bases: 6. The CDR3 protein is CASSLDKGQGSTF. In DNA, the CDR3 is TGTGCCAGCAGCTTAGATAAGGGACAGGGGTCTACCTTC.

The rearrangement links TRBV6-2 or TRBV6-3 to TRBJ1-1; D not resolved. The length of the CDR3 is 11 residues. The V and J ends lost 2 bases and 6 bases respectively, with 4 bases between them. Germline assignment: CDR1 MNHEY and CDR2 SVGEGT. Here the CDR3 DNA reads TGTGCCAGCAGTTACGTCGCTGAAGCTTTCTTT. Its translation: CASSYVAEAFF.